This passage covers 14 T cell receptor beta chains from one sample sequenced in a study of blood T cell repertoires in COVID-19. The assay was immunoSEQ multiplex PCR, and TCRdb's table has in-frame clones only and misses some. The data show some 390,000 clones, with about nine tenths seen just once and approximately 1.5% held by the top ten. Sequencing was done on a sample of PBMCs or T cells enriched from blood (not recorded which). The receptors originated from a woman in her twenties or thirties who had recovered from COVID-19.

The chain combines TRBV7-6 with TRBJ1-3; 8 nucleotides align to TRBD1. The germline gives CDR1 SGHVS, CDR2 FNYEAQ. Losses at the gene ends were 4 bases for V and 0 bases for J; bases not matched to a gene: 2. The CDR3 is 15 residues long. As DNA, the CDR3 is TGTGCCAGCAGCTGGGGACAGGACTCTGGAAACACCATATATTTT. Protein: CASSWGQDSGNTIYF.

The rearrangement uses TRBV5-1 and TRBJ2-1; D uncertain. The V and J ends lost 4 bases and 0 bases respectively, with 11 bases between them. The CDR3 has 15 amino acids. Germline CDR1 reads SGHRS; CDR2 reads YFSETQ. The CDR3 nucleotides are TGCGCCAGCAGCCCCCAAGCGAGCTCCTACAATGAGCAGTTCTTC. Its protein is CASSPQASSYNEQFF.

Comments on this clone: This sample includes further DNA sequences coding for the same CDR3. The V and J genes are TRBV18 and TRBJ1-2, with D possibly being TRBD1 (5 bases). In germline, CDR1 is KGHSH, CDR2 LQKENI. V lost 3 bases and J 0 bases, leaving 5 bases between the germline ends. This CDR3 spans 13 amino acids. The CDR3 sequence is CASSPDTNYGYTF. CDR3 in DNA: TGTGCCAGCTCACCGGACACTAACTATGGCTACACCTTC.

This chain links TRBV11-3 with TRBJ2-5, with TRBD2 matching over 8 bases. Germline V gives CDR1 SGHNT, CDR2 YENEEA. J gave up 5 bases and V 5 bases, and 7 bases lay outside the gene matches. This CDR3 region has 14 residues. The CDR3 nucleotides are TGTGCCAGCAGCCTGGCGGGAGGTGGGGAGACCCAGTACTTC. Translating gives CASSLAGGGETQYF. The full variable domain, rest sourced from reference TRBV11-3 and TRBJ2-5, is EAGVVQSPRYKIIEKKQPVAFWCNPISGHNTLYWYLQNLGQGPELLIRYENEEAVDDSQLPKDRFSAERLKGVDSTLKIQPAELGDSAVYLCASSLAGGGETQYFGPGTRLLVL.

This clone was observed a handful of times. The chain carries TRBV28 and TRBJ1-5, with D uncertain. This CDR3 comprises 16 residues. Looked up from germline, CDR1 is MDHEN and CDR2 is SYDVKM. V gave up 1 base and J gave up 1 base, with 11 bases separating them. The CDR3 is CASSLSGVRSNQPQHF. For the CDR3, the DNA is TGTGCCAGCAGTTTATCAGGCGTCAGGAGCAATCAGCCCCAGCATTTT.

This clone was detected only a few times. The chain combines TRBV21-1 with TRBJ2-7; the D call in the table, TRBD1, was not verified against the DNA. TRBV21-1 is a pseudogene. This CDR3 is 15 amino acids long. The CDR3 spells CASSKVWGPTYEQYF. CDR3 nucleotides: TGTGCCAGCAGCAAAGTATGGGGGCCAACCTACGAGCAGTACTTC.

V and J are TRBV30 and TRBJ1-1, with TRBD1 as a possible D gene (6 bases). The CDR3 runs to 12 residues. V shed 3 bases and J shed 11 bases, with 16 bases lying between them. Per the germline V gene, CDR1 is GTSNPN and CDR2 is SVGIG (reference sequence). For the CDR3, the DNA is TGTGCCTGGAGGTCACACAATGGGGGCGCTTTCTTT. Translating it yields CAWRSHNGGAFF. Complete variable domain (other parts from reference TRBV30 and TRBJ1-1): SQTIHQWPATLVQPVGSPLSLECTVEGTSNPNLYWYRQAAGRGLQLLFYSVGIGQISSEVPQNLSASRPQDRQFILSSKKLLLSDSGFYLCAWRSHNGGAFFGQGTRLTVV.

Of note for this clone: This CDR3 is also generated by other DNA sequences in the sample. V gene TRBV27 combines with J gene TRBJ2-3; 8 bases align to TRBD1. The CDR3 is 14 amino acids. The V gene end was trimmed by 4 bases and the J gene end by 3 bases; junction bases not matched to a gene: 3. The germline V gene encodes CDR1 MNHEY and CDR2 SMNVEV (reference sequence). The CDR3 reads CASSSGQGTDTQYF. The CDR3 DNA reads TGTGCCAGCAGTTCTGGACAGGGAACAGATACGCAGTATTTT.

The rearrangement joins TRBV15 to TRBJ2-3, with D possibly matching TRBD2 (6 bases). The CDR3 is made up of 16 amino acids. V was pared by 1 base and J by 0 bases, with 11 bases between. Germline CDR1 LNHNV, CDR2 YYDKDF (reference sequence). The CDR3: CATSRALRDSTDTQYF. DNA for the CDR3: TGTGCCACCAGCAGAGCATTGCGGGATAGCACAGATACGCAGTATTTT.

The chain joins TRBV14 to TRBJ1-6, with a weak D call TRBD1 (5 bases). V lost 1 base and J 7 bases, leaving 14 bases between the germline ends. CDR3 length equals 16 residues. Germline V gene lookup returns CDR1 SGHDN and CDR2 FVKESK. CDR3 loop: CASSQVPFSGNSPLHF. The CDR3 DNA is TGTGCCAGCAGCCAAGTCCCCTTTTCAGGGAATTCACCCCTCCACTTT.

The gene calls are TRBV7-9 and TRBJ1-4; 7 bases are shared with TRBD1. The CDR3 extends over 17 amino acids. V shed 3 bases and J 8 bases; nucleotides not matched to a gene: 15. CDR1 SEHNR and CDR2 FQNEAQ come from the germline V gene (reference sequence). CDR3 residues: CASSFSATGVRREKLFF. CDR3 DNA sequence: TGTGCCAGCAGCTTCTCGGCAACAGGGGTCCGTAGGGAAAAACTGTTTTTT.

The genes are TRBV29-1 and TRBJ2-3, with TRBD2 matching over 13 bases. The CDR3 runs 17 residues. Germline CDR1 reads SQVTM; CDR2 reads ANQGSEA. J gave up 2 bases and V 6 bases, and 11 bases lay outside the gene matches. In DNA form, the CDR3 reads TGCAGCGTGAAACTAGCGGGGGGGCGAGATACCACAGATACGCAGTATTTT. This translates into CSVKLAGGRDTTDTQYF.

The chain is built from TRBV30 and TRBJ1-2; 10 nucleotides agree with TRBD1. Germline V lookup: CDR1 GTSNPN, CDR2 SVGIG (reference sequence). V shed 3 bases and J 3 bases; nucleotides not matched to a gene: 4. The CDR3 has 14 amino acids. CDR3 amino acids: CAWRSGTGDYGYTF. CDR3 coding DNA: TGTGCCTGGAGATCCGGGACAGGGGACTATGGCTACACCTTC.

The chain joins TRBV6-2 or TRBV6-3 to TRBJ1-4; tentatively, D is TRBD1 (6 bases). V gave up 2 bases and J gave up 8 bases, with 12 bases separating them. In germline, CDR1 is MNHEY, CDR2 SVGEGT. The CDR3 has 14 residues. The CDR3 protein is CASSYNRVGEKLFF. In DNA, the CDR3 is TGTGCCAGCAGTTACAACAGGGTCGGAGAAAAACTGTTTTTT.